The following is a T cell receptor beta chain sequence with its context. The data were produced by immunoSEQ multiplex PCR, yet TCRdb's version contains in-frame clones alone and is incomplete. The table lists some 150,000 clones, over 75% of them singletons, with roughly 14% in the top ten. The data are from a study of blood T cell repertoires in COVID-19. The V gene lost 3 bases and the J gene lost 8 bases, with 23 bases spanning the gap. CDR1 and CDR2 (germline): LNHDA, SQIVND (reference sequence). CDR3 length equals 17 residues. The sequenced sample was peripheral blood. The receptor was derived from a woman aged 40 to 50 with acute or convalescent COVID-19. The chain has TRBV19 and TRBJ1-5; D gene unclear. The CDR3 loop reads CASSIFAVTLRGEPQHF. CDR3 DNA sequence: TGTGCCAGTAGTATTTTCGCCGTGACCCTACGGGGAGAGCCCCAGCATTTT.